This T cell receptor beta chain was recovered during a study of T-cell reconstitution after alpha-beta-depleted transplantation in children. V shed 0 bases and J 1 base; nucleotides not matched to a gene: 5. The V gene's germline CDR1 is MNHEY and CDR2 SVGAGI. The CDR3 runs 17 residues. Preparation of the TCRbeta library involved a method that used unique molecular identifiers. TCRdb processed the PCR reads anew with MiXCR; each CDR3 protein has one entry. The sample consists of some 500,000 distinct CDR3 sequences, about a sixth of them appearing once. The TCR was taken from a human donor who donated a stem cell graft to a child with acute lymphoblastic leukemia. This chain connects TRBV6-5 to TRBJ2-1; TRBD2 matches 8 bases. Sequenced material: PBMCs from the stem cell graft donor, taken from the stem cell graft. Here the CDR3 reads CASSYSGGRRSYNEQFF. For the CDR3, the DNA is TGTGCCAGCAGTTACTCCGGCGGGAGGAGATCCTACAATGAGCAGTTCTTC.